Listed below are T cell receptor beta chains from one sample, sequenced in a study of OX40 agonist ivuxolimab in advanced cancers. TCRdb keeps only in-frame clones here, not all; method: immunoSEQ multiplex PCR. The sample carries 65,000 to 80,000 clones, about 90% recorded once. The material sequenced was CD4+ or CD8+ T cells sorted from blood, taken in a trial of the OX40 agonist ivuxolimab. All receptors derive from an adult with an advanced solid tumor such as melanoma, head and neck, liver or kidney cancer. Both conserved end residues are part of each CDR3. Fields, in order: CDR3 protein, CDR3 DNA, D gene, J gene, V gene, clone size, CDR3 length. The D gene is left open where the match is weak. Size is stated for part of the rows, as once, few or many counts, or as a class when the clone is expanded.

CDR3: CAWSVRIGNQPQHF
DNA: TGTGCCTGGAGTGTACGAATAGGCAATCAGCCCCAGCATTTT
D: .
J: TRBJ1-5
V: TRBV30
size: .
length: 14

CDR3: CASSLWTGVNEQFF
DNA: TGTGCCAGCAGCTTATGGACAGGGGTGAATGAGCAGTTCTTC
D: TRBD1
J: TRBJ2-1
V: TRBV7-2
size: .
length: 14

CDR3: CASSFSTGGTEAFF
DNA: TGTGCCAGCAGCTTTTCGACAGGGGGCACTGAAGCTTTCTTT
D: TRBD1
J: TRBJ1-1
V: TRBV7-2
size: .
length: 14

CDR3: CASSLSNQPQHF
DNA: TGTGCCAGCAGCCTTAGTAATCAGCCCCAGCATTTT
D: .
J: TRBJ1-5
V: TRBV7-2
size: .
length: 12

CDR3: CASSTSPQTQYF
DNA: TGTGCCAGCAGTACTAGCCCACAGACCCAGTACTTC
D: .
J: TRBJ2-5
V: TRBV28
size: .
length: 12

CDR3: CASSQPRLTRENEQFF
DNA: TGCGCCAGCAGTCAACCGCGCTTAACCCGAGAAAATGAGCAGTTCTTC
D: .
J: TRBJ2-1
V: TRBV23-1
size: .
length: 16

CDR3: CASSVVLGMDTEAFF
DNA: TGTGCCAGCAGCGTAGTCCTGGGTATGGACACTGAAGCTTTCTTT
D: .
J: TRBJ1-1
V: TRBV9
size: .
length: 15

CDR3: CASSDSGIGVMNTGELFF
DNA: TGTGCCAGCAGTGACTCTGGGATAGGAGTCATGAACACCGGGGAGCTGTTTTTT
D: .
J: TRBJ2-2
V: TRBV6-4
size: .
length: 18

CDR3: CASSRPQGLAEAFF
DNA: TGTGCCAGCAGCAGGCCACAGGGCTTGGCTGAAGCTTTCTTT
D: .
J: TRBJ1-1
V: TRBV7-8
size: .
length: 14

CDR3: CAISESMFRVPHEAFF
DNA: TGTGCCATCAGTGAGTCGATGTTCAGGGTGCCTCATGAAGCTTTCTTT
D: .
J: TRBJ1-1
V: TRBV10-3
size: .
length: 16

CDR3: CASSGGPNTEAFF
DNA: TGTGCCAGCAGCGGCGGACCGAACACTGAAGCTTTCTTT
D: .
J: TRBJ1-1
V: TRBV7-2
size: .
length: 13

CDR3: CASSLGQVNNEQFF
DNA: TGTGCCAGCAGCTTAGGACAGGTCAACAATGAGCAGTTCTTC
D: .
J: TRBJ2-1
V: TRBV7-2
size: .
length: 14

CDR3: CASSESGGSYEQYF
DNA: TGTGCCAGCAGCGAATCAGGGGGCTCCTACGAGCAGTACTTC
D: TRBD1
J: TRBJ2-7
V: TRBV7-2
size: once
length: 14

CDR3: CATFEPGQGEEKLFF
DNA: TGTGCCACCTTTGAGCCGGGACAGGGGGAGGAAAAACTGTTTTTT
D: TRBD1
J: TRBJ1-4
V: TRBV10-3
size: .
length: 15

CDR3: CASSPGLALSYEQYF
DNA: TGTGCCAGCTCACCGGGACTAGCGTTATCCTACGAGCAGTACTTC
D: TRBD2
J: TRBJ2-7
V: TRBV18
size: .
length: 15

CDR3: CASSVVRGGTEAFF
DNA: TGTGCCAGCAGCGTAGTGAGGGGAGGGACTGAAGCTTTCTTT
D: .
J: TRBJ1-1
V: TRBV9
size: .
length: 14

CDR3: CASSFDRLNTEAFF
DNA: TGCGCCAGCAGCTTTGACAGGCTGAACACTGAAGCTTTCTTT
D: .
J: TRBJ1-1
V: TRBV5-1
size: .
length: 14

CDR3: CASSSQVSGNTIYF
DNA: TGTGCCAGCAGCTCACAGGTCTCTGGAAACACCATATATTTT
D: .
J: TRBJ1-3
V: TRBV11-3
size: .
length: 14

CDR3: CASSPGQGAPNTEAFF
DNA: TGTGCCAGCAGCCCGGGACAGGGGGCGCCGAACACTGAAGCTTTCTTT
D: TRBD1
J: TRBJ1-1
V: TRBV9
size: .
length: 16

CDR3: CASSLSTSGAREQFF
DNA: TGTGCCAGCAGCTTGAGTACTAGCGGGGCCCGAGAGCAGTTCTTC
D: TRBD2
J: TRBJ2-1
V: TRBV5-4
size: .
length: 15

CDR3: CASSPNTPSGRGSYEQYF
DNA: TGTGCCAGCAGCCCGAACACCCCTAGCGGGAGGGGTTCCTACGAGCAGTACTTC
D: TRBD2
J: TRBJ2-7
V: TRBV7-2
size: .
length: 18

CDR3: CARTLAGDYNEQFF
DNA: TGTGCCAGGACACTAGCGGGAGACTACAATGAGCAGTTCTTC
D: TRBD2
J: TRBJ2-1
V: TRBV2
size: .
length: 14

CDR3: CASSALVADTQYF
DNA: TGTGCCAGCAGCGCACTAGTGGCAGATACGCAGTATTTT
D: .
J: TRBJ2-3
V: TRBV7-2
size: once
length: 13

CDR3: CASSLPPGLNYGYTF
DNA: TGTGCCAGCAGCTTACCCCCGGGACTTAACTATGGCTACACCTTC
D: .
J: TRBJ1-2
V: TRBV5-8
size: .
length: 15

CDR3: CASSQGHFSGNTIYF
DNA: TGTGCCAGCAGCCAAGGACATTTCTCTGGAAACACCATATATTTT
D: .
J: TRBJ1-3
V: TRBV5-6
size: .
length: 15

CDR3: CAIRAQGVDTEAFF
DNA: TGTGCCATCAGAGCACAGGGTGTTGACACTGAAGCTTTCTTT
D: .
J: TRBJ1-1
V: TRBV10-3
size: .
length: 14

CDR3: CASSLVGGDTQYF
DNA: TGTGCCAGCAGCTTAGTAGGGGGGGATACGCAGTATTTT
D: .
J: TRBJ2-3
V: TRBV11-2
size: .
length: 13

CDR3: CASSLAETQYF
DNA: TGTGCCAGCAGCTTAGCCGAGACCCAGTACTTC
D: .
J: TRBJ2-5
V: TRBV11-2
size: .
length: 11

CDR3: CASSLTVAGVGTQYF
DNA: TGTGCCAGCAGCTTAACGGTGGCGGGAGTGGGTACGCAGTATTTT
D: TRBD2
J: TRBJ2-3
V: TRBV7-3
size: .
length: 15